The 9 T cell receptor beta chains given below trace back to one sample, sequenced in a study of T cell responses to AZD1222 COVID-19 vaccine. Libraries were prepared by immunoSEQ multiplex PCR; TCRdb keeps only in-frame clonotypes and omits some of them. Here the sample spans about 220,000 clones, about 93% being singletons. The material sequenced was peripheral blood, taken on day 0 of MenACWY control vaccination. The receptors were gathered from an adult in good health.

This chain links TRBV11-1 with TRBJ1-2; D possibly corresponds to TRBD1 (5 bases). Trimming stripped 1 base from V and 2 bases from J, with 8 bases between. Per germline, CDR1 SGHAT and CDR2 FQDESV (reference sequence). CDR3 size: 14 residues. The CDR3 DNA sequence: TGTGCCAGCAGCTTAGGGGACGTAAACTATGGCTACACCTTC. This gives the protein CASSLGDVNYGYTF.

V is TRBV5-1 and J is TRBJ2-3; 16 positions match TRBD2. The length of the CDR3 is 17 residues. V was pared by 4 bases and J by 2 bases, with 4 bases of the junction left unmatched. CDR1 and CDR2 from the germline V gene are SGHRS and YFSETQ. This chain's CDR3 is CASSTGTSGGATDTQYF. The CDR3 DNA follows: TGCGCCAGCAGCACCGGGACTAGCGGGGGGGCCACAGATACGCAGTATTTT.

The rearrangement links TRBV19 to TRBJ2-1; D might be TRBD2 (5 bases). The CDR3 totals 13 residues. The germline gives CDR1 LNHDA, CDR2 SQIVND (reference sequence). Trimming removed 6 bases at V and 9 bases at J, with 15 bases between. CDR3 nucleotides: TGTGCCAGTAGCTGGACTTATCTCGGTGAGCAGTTCTTC. Its protein is CASSWTYLGEQFF.

The chain links TRBV6-2 or TRBV6-3 to TRBJ1-1; D is perhaps TRBD1 (6 bases). Deletions cut 5 bases from V and 10 bases from J, with 17 bases between. Germline V gene sequence: CDR1 MNHEY, CDR2 SVGEGT. The CDR3 runs to 13 residues. CDR3 amino acids: CASSPTTHRAAFF. Here the CDR3 DNA reads TGTGCCAGCAGTCCGACAACCCACAGGGCAGCTTTCTTT.

The DNA for the CDR3 is TGTGCCAGCAGCCAGGGGCAGGGTAGGGGGTTCTATGGCTACACCTTC. This sequence encodes CASSQGQGRGFYGYTF. The V gene is TRBV4-2, the J gene TRBJ1-2; D perhaps matches TRBD1 (6 bases). Germline lookup yields CDR1 LGHNA and CDR2 YNFKEQ. The CDR3 has 16 amino acids. Trimming took off 3 bases at V and 4 bases at J, with 18 bases between the two ends.

The chain uses TRBV5-6 and TRBJ1-1, with unresolved D. Germline loops: CDR1 SGHDT, CDR2 YYEEEE. V was clipped by 1 base and J by 4 bases, with 2 bases between them. The CDR3 totals 11 residues. The CDR3 DNA sequence: TGTGCCAGCAGCTTGAGCACTGAAGCTTTCTTT. This encodes CASSLSTEAFF.

This clone is a singleton in its sample. This chain uses TRBV3-1 (or the pseudogene TRBV3-2) with TRBJ2-7; D may be TRBD2 (6 bases). CDR1 is LGHDT and CDR2 is YNNKEL in the germline V gene (reference sequence). This CDR3 is 14 amino acids long. The germline V and J ends were trimmed by 5 bases and 4 bases, with 15 bases remaining between them. The CDR3 loop is CASSVAEGRYEQYF. The CDR3, as DNA: TGTGCCAGCAGCGTGGCGGAGGGGCGATACGAGCAGTACTTC.

This chain joins TRBV7-9 and TRBJ1-2, with 8 nucleotides matching TRBD1. Unmatched junction bases numbered 10, after V lost 6 bases and J lost 7 bases. The CDR3 has 14 residues. Germline V gene data show CDR1 as SEHNR and CDR2 as FQNEAQ (reference sequence). As DNA, the CDR3 is TGTGCCAGCAGGGATCAACAGACAGGGGCTGGCTACACCTTC. The encoded protein is CASRDQQTGAGYTF.

The gene calls are TRBV3-1 (or the pseudogene TRBV3-2) and TRBJ2-2; 12 positions agree with TRBD1. The CDR3 length is 17 residues. V lost 4 bases and J lost 11; bases outside the gene matches: 14. The germline gives CDR1 LGHDT, CDR2 YNNKEL (reference sequence). DNA of the CDR3: TGTGCCAGCAGCCCGGGACAGGGGGCGCTTCGGGGAGGCGAGCTGTTTTTT. Its translation is CASSPGQGALRGGELFF.